This TCR beta chain appears in the sequencing data of a study of OX40 agonist ivuxolimab in advanced cancers. Study-wide results and caveats: Clonal expansion from baseline to week 6 occurred in both CD4+ and CD8+ T cells.

Points on this clone: Its specificity is unknown.

CDR1 is MDHEN and CDR2 is SYDVKM in the germline V gene. Trimming removed 1 base at V and 2 bases at J, with 6 bases between. The CDR3 runs 13 residues. Here immunoSEQ multiplex PCR was the method, and the copy in TCRdb shows in-frame clones only, minus some. There are 35,000 to 45,000 clones in the sample; about 80% occur only once, and roughly 20% lies in the top ten. The J gene is TRBJ2-7, the V gene TRBV28, with D hard to call. This specimen was CD4+ or CD8+ T cells sorted from blood, taken in a trial of the OX40 agonist ivuxolimab. This sequence was found in an adult with an advanced solid tumor such as melanoma, head and neck, liver or kidney cancer. CDR3 region: CASSLYSAYEQYF. CDR3 DNA sequence: TGTGCCAGCAGTTTATACTCAGCCTACGAGCAGTACTTC.